This entry lists 5 T cell receptor beta chains sequenced from one sample in a study of naive and memory T cell subsets. Ligated cDNA underwent four rounds of PCR with nested alpha and beta constant region primers and SP2. MiXCR, applied by TCRdb to the UMI-ligation and nested PCR reads, yields one record per CDR3 protein. The sample has 35,000 to 40,000 distinct CDR3 sequences; about 10% are singletons. The treatment here: skin biopsy from PPD injection site in Mantoux-positive individual. A UMI-containing oligonucleotide was joined by 3' ligation to the TCR cDNA template. The material was skin, obtained from a tuberculin skin test site. The receptors were sampled from an adult in good health.

This clonotype came up many times. The chain has TRBV7-9 and TRBJ2-1, with 7 bases matching TRBD2. With V trimmed by 5 bases and J by 7 bases, 14 bases remained unmatched. CDR3 size: 16 residues. Germline assignment: CDR1 SEHNR and CDR2 FQNEAQ (reference sequence). CDR3 residues: CASSPAGRRRLNEQFF. For the CDR3, the DNA is TGTGCCAGCAGCCCAGCGGGGAGGAGGAGGTTAAATGAGCAGTTCTTC.

This clonotype was detected a few times. The rearrangement joins TRBV7-3 to TRBJ2-1; D might be TRBD1 (6 bases). V was shortened by 5 bases and J by 2 bases, with 13 bases between the two germline ends. The CDR3 length is 15 residues. Germline CDR1 and CDR2: SGHTA and FQGTGA. CDR3 region: CASSTTGSPYNEQFF. Written as DNA, the CDR3 is TGTGCCAGCAGCACTACAGGGTCCCCCTACAATGAGCAGTTCTTC.

The chain uses TRBV20-1 and TRBJ2-2, with TRBD1 matching 7 bases. This CDR3 spans 14 amino acids. V lost 4 bases and J lost 5; bases outside the gene matches: 7. Germline CDR1 is DFQATT and CDR2 is SNEGSKA (reference sequence). The chain's CDR3 is CSAKQGRGTGELFF. Written as DNA, the CDR3 is TGCAGTGCTAAACAGGGGCGAGGGACCGGGGAGCTGTTTTTT.

A remark on this clonotype: A much larger clone lies one base from this, so it may be a read error. This chain uses TRBV20-1 with TRBJ1-3; D not resolved. The CDR3 loop spans 13 amino acids. Trimming took off 1 base at V and 3 bases at J, with 7 bases between the two ends. Germline CDR1 DFQATT, CDR2 SNEGSKA (reference sequence). This CDR3 is CSARAGGGNTIYF. CDR3 bases: TGCAGTGCTAGAGCGGGCGGTGGAAACACCATATATTTT.

The table lists this clonotype with many counts. The V call is TRBV3-1, the J call TRBJ2-1, with D uncertain. The germline V gene encodes CDR1 LGHDT and CDR2 YNNKEL (reference sequence). The CDR3 extends over 12 amino acids. V was pared by 1 base and J by 9 bases, with 7 bases between. The CDR3, as DNA: TGTGCCAGCAGCCAAGGGGGTGCTGAGCAGTTCTTC. Its translation: CASSQGGAEQFF.